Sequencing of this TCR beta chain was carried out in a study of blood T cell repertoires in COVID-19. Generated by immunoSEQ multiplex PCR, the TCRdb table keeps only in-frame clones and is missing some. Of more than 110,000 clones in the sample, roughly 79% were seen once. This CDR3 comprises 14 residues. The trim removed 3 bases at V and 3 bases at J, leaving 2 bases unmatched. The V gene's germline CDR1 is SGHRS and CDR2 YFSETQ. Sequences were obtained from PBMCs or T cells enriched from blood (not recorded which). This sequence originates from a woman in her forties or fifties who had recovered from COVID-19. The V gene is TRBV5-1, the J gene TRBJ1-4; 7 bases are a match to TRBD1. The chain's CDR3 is CASSWTGANEKLFF. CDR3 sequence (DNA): TGCGCCAGCAGCTGGACAGGTGCTAATGAAAAACTGTTTTTT.